A few counts support the clone carrying this TCR beta chain. Its target is not known. TCRdb reanalysed the 5' RACE reads using MiXCR and keeps one entry per CDR3 protein. The sample lists 65,000 to 90,000 distinct CDR3 sequences; more than 10% were seen once. This sample is part of a study of T-cell memory formation after mild COVID-19. The CDR3 totals 14 residues. Germline assignment: CDR1 GTSNPN and CDR2 SVGIG (reference sequence). Trimming removed 3 bases at V and 4 bases at J, with 15 bases between. Study observations and caveats: Still unconfirmed is whether the second-wave clones peaking on day 37 recognized SARS-CoV-2. The study found balanced CD4/CD8 in clones contracting day 15 to 85 and a CD4+ lean in later expanders.

What was sequenced was PBMCs or a T cell subset sorted from them (not recorded which). The source of this sequence is a man aged 18 to 30 who had mild COVID-19 (a few samples of this study predate the infection). Cell type and time point are not known. This chain connects TRBV30 to TRBJ1-2; D remains ambiguous. The CDR3 nucleotides read TGTGCCTGGAGCCAAGCTGCCGGCGCCTATGGCTACACCTTC. Translation: CAWSQAAGAYGYTF.